The 2 T cell receptor beta chains below were found in one sample sequenced in a study of cytomegalovirus exposure and HLA in healthy donors (dated by TCRdb to about 2017). Library preparation used the immunoSEQ multiplex PCR assay. A mixture of 60 forward primers for TCR Vbeta segments and 13 reverse primers for TCR Jbeta segments was used in the multiplex PCR. In TCRdb, the immuneACCESS table is reduced to in-frame sequences with V and J assigned. These tables do not hold every clone; where another copy was compared, an unresolved V gene accounts for under half, and the others remain unexplained. The sample table shows around 190,000 clones, and about 80% are seen once. The top ten hold roughly 2% of the sample. Sample: PBMCs. The receptors here all came from a man aged 25 to 40 in good health and CMV-seronegative.

The chain uses TRBV5-4 and TRBJ2-5; 8 bases map to TRBD1. The CDR3 is 15 residues long. The V segment lost 3 bases and the J segment 3 bases; nucleotides outside the gene matches: 7. Germline lookup yields CDR1 SGHNT and CDR2 YYREEE (reference sequence). The CDR3 is CASSSKTGEEETQYF. The CDR3 DNA reads TGTGCCAGCAGCTCAAAGACAGGGGAAGAAGAGACCCAGTACTTC.

This chain uses TRBV28 with TRBJ1-1, with 7 nucleotides matching TRBD1. Germline CDR1 reads MDHEN; CDR2 reads SYDVKM. The CDR3 is 16 residues long. V shed 5 bases, J shed 4 bases, and the junction held 13 bases outside the gene matches. The CDR3 sequence is CASSPQQGGLGTEAFF. DNA of the CDR3: TGTGCCAGCAGTCCGCAGCAGGGGGGTTTGGGCACTGAAGCTTTCTTT.